Listed here are 3 T cell receptor beta chains from one sample, sequenced in a study of early T cells in non-severe SARS-CoV-2 infection. TCRdb reanalysed the 5' RACE reads using MiXCR and keeps one entry per CDR3 protein. The table has roughly 46,000 distinct CDR3 sequences, approximately 9% seen once. The sequences come from whole blood, collected at baseline. The receptors originated from an adult who was a healthcare worker with PCR-confirmed SARS-CoV-2 infection or an uninfected control (not recorded which).

This clonotype was seen a few times. The CDR3 region has the DNA TGTGCCAGCAGCTTGCGGGACAGGGAAAATGAGCAGTTCTTC. Protein product: CASSLRDRENEQFF. The chain is built from TRBV11-2 and TRBJ2-1, with 9 bases fitting TRBD1. V lost 3 bases, J lost 7 bases, and 4 bases stayed unmatched. There are 14 residues in the CDR3. Germline V gene lookup returns CDR1 SGHAT and CDR2 FQNNGV.

V gene TRBV6-5 combines with J gene TRBJ1-2; D may be TRBD1 (6 bases). The CDR3 runs to 15 residues. Deletions cut 6 bases from V and 3 bases from J, with 17 bases between. Germline V gives CDR1 MNHEY, CDR2 SVGAGI. CDR3 protein: CASSRVGGSHYGYTF. CDR3 coding DNA: TGTGCCAGCAGCCGGGTAGGGGGGTCCCACTATGGCTACACCTTC.

The rearrangement links TRBV7-6 to TRBJ1-3, with D possibly matching TRBD1 (5 bases). This CDR3 is built from 13 residues. V dropped 2 bases and J dropped 7 bases, with 9 bases sitting between them. Germline CDR1 reads SGHVS; CDR2 reads FNYEAQ. CDR3 coding DNA: TGTGCCAGCAGCTTAATGGCAGGGAACACCATATATTTT. Encoded protein: CASSLMAGNTIYF.